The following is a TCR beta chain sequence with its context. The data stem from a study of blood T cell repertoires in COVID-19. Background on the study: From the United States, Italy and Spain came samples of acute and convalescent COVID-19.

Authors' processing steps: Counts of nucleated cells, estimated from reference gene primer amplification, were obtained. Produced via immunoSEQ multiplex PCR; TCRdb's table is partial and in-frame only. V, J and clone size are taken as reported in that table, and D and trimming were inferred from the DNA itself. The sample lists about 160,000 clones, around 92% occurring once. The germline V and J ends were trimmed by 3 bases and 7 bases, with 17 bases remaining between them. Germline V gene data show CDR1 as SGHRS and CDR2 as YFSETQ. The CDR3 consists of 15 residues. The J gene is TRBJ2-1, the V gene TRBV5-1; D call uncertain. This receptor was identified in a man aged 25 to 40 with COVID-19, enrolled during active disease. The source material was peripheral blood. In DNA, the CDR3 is TGCGCCAGCAGCTACACTATCATTGGTGGAAATGAGCAGTTCTTC. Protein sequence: CASSYTIIGGNEQFF.